The 25 T cell receptor beta chains listed next were all sequenced from one sample in a study of cytomegalovirus exposure and HLA in healthy donors (dated by TCRdb to about 2017). The library relied on the immunoSEQ multiplex PCR assay. For the multiplex PCR, a mixture combining 60 forward primers for TCR Vbeta segments and 13 reverse primers for TCR Jbeta segments was used. This immuneACCESS table, as held by TCRdb, lists in-frame sequences with V and J called but not all clones. Of the missing ones, under half trace to an unresolved V gene in checked studies; the others have no known cause. The sample yields 200,000 to 250,000 clones; 65% to 90% were counted once. The ten largest clones take up over 1.1% of the sample. Material: PBMCs. The receptor source for this set is a girl aged 10-17 years in good health and CMV-seronegative.

V and J are TRBV7-9 and TRBJ1-4; D is possibly TRBD1 (5 bases). CDR1 is SEHNR and CDR2 is FQNEAQ in the germline V gene (reference sequence). The CDR3 is 15 amino acids. V lost 0 bases, J lost 7 bases, and 12 bases lay in between. The DNA of the CDR3 is TGTGCCAGCAGCTTAGCTGAGCTACAGGTTGAAAAACTGTTTTTT. Protein sequence: CASSLAELQVEKLFF.

This rearrangement joins TRBV7-3 to TRBJ2-7, with TRBD1 identical over 7 bases. CDR1 and CDR2 from the germline V gene are SGHTA and FQGTGA. After removal of 2 bases from V and 5 bases from J, the junction contained 3 bases not matched to a gene. CDR3 length: 13 residues. The CDR3 spells CASSLARGNEQYF. The CDR3 coding sequence is TGTGCCAGCAGCTTAGCCAGGGGGAACGAGCAGTACTTC.

V is TRBV27 and J is TRBJ2-7, with 8 bases matching TRBD1. This CDR3 is built from 15 residues. Germline CDR1 reads MNHEY; CDR2 reads SMNVEV (reference sequence). The ends lost 2 bases at V and 2 bases at J; junction bases unmatched: 5. CDR3 in amino acids: CASSLREQGAYEQYF. As DNA, the CDR3 is TGTGCCAGCAGTTTAAGAGAACAGGGGGCCTACGAGCAGTACTTC.

This clone was recorded once. CDR3 protein: CASSVSPQRDSPLHF. DNA of the CDR3: TGTGCCAGCAGCGTATCTCCGCAACGGGATTCACCCCTCCACTTT. The rearrangement links TRBV9 to TRBJ1-6; D gene ambiguous. V was pared by 1 base and J by 8 bases, with 13 bases between. This CDR3 has 15 amino acids. Germline CDR1 SGDLS, CDR2 YYNGEE. Combining the CDR3 with reference TRBV9 and TRBJ1-6 gives the whole variable domain DSGVTQTPKHLITATGQRVTLRCSPRSGDLSVYWYQQSLDQGLQFLIQYYNGEERAKGNILERFSAQQFPDLHSELNLSSLELGDSALYFCASSVSPQRDSPLHFGNGTRLTVT.

The V gene is TRBV5-1, the J gene TRBJ2-1; 12 nucleotides line up with TRBD2. Germline trimming cut 0 bases from V and 2 bases from J; bases unmatched to any gene: 6. This CDR3 comprises 18 residues. CDR1 SGHRS and CDR2 YFSETQ come from the germline V gene. The CDR3 region has the DNA TGCGCCAGCAGCTTGGGACCCGGGACTAGCGGGCCCTACAATGAGCAGTTCTTC. Protein product: CASSLGPGTSGPYNEQFF.

This clone showed up just a few times. The chain joins TRBV19 to TRBJ1-1; D is perhaps TRBD1 (5 bases). CDR3 size: 12 residues. V gave up 5 bases and J gave up 7 bases, with 11 bases separating them. Germline V gene data show CDR1 as LNHDA and CDR2 as SQIVND (reference sequence). The CDR3 DNA reads as TGTGCCAGTAGTTCGCAGGGAGGTGAAGCTTTCTTT. Its protein is CASSSQGGEAFF.

The gene calls are TRBV27 and TRBJ1-4; 11 bases are shared with TRBD1. This CDR3 contains 16 residues. CDR1 MNHEY and CDR2 SMNVEV come from the germline V gene (reference sequence). V lost 8 bases to trimming and J lost 5 bases; unmatched junction nucleotides: 10. CDR3 coding DNA: TGTGCCAGCCGGGACAGGGGGGGACGGGGGAATGAAAAACTGTTTTTT. Translation gives CASRDRGGRGNEKLFF.

The chain recombines TRBV10-1 with TRBJ2-1; 9 bases align to TRBD2. With V trimmed by 4 bases and J by 8 bases, 9 bases remained unmatched. CDR3 length: 15 residues. Germline V lookup: CDR1 WNHNN, CDR2 SYGVQD (reference sequence). The CDR3 DNA is TGCGCCAGCAGTGGGGGCGGGAGGGCCGTGGATGAGCAGTTCTTC. Translated, it gives CASSGGGRAVDEQFF.

This rearrangement joins TRBV18 to TRBJ2-7, with a tentative D call TRBD1 (6 bases). Per the germline V gene, CDR1 is KGHSH and CDR2 is LQKENI. V was trimmed by 3 bases and J by 2 bases, leaving 14 bases between them. The CDR3 is 15 residues long. The CDR3 loop is CASSPLKGQTYEQYF. CDR3 coding DNA: TGTGCCAGCTCACCTCTAAAAGGACAGACCTACGAGCAGTACTTC.

This clone has just a few counts. This chain links TRBV18 with TRBJ1-2, with 8 positions matching TRBD1. The CDR3 runs to 14 residues. Germline V lookup: CDR1 KGHSH, CDR2 LQKENI. V was clipped by 6 bases and J by 1 base; unmatched bases: 4. The CDR3 coding sequence is TGTGCCAGCTCCCCAGGACAGGGTAACTATGGCTACACCTTC. Translation: CASSPGQGNYGYTF.

The chain recombines TRBV7-8 with TRBJ1-1; 7 bases line up with TRBD1. The CDR3 contains 14 residues. The germline gives CDR1 SGHVS, CDR2 FQNEAQ. With V trimmed by 4 bases and J by 1 base, 3 bases remained unmatched. The CDR3 sequence: CASSSRTGNTEAFF. The CDR3 nucleotides are TGTGCCAGCAGCTCCCGGACAGGGAACACTGAAGCTTTCTTT. Drawing the rest from reference TRBV7-8 and TRBJ1-1, the complete variable domain is GAGVSQSPRYKVAKRGQDVALRCDPISGHVSLFWYQQALGQGPEFLTYFQNEAQLDKSGLPSDRFFAERPEGSVSTLKIQRTQQEDSAVYLCASSSRTGNTEAFFGQGTRLTVV.

J is TRBJ2-7 and V is TRBV19, with TRBD1 as a possible D gene (6 bases). Trimming shortened V by 5 bases and J by 0 bases, and 14 bases separated the two germline ends. Per the germline V gene, CDR1 is LNHDA and CDR2 is SQIVND (reference sequence). This CDR3 is built from 15 residues. Here the CDR3 reads CASSFGTPASYEQYF. The CDR3 DNA reads TGTGCCAGTAGTTTCGGGACACCAGCCTCCTACGAGCAGTACTTC.

This clone came up a few times. This rearrangement joins TRBV6-1 to TRBJ1-3; TRBD1 aligns across 9 bases. Unmatched junction bases numbered 3, after V lost 5 bases and J lost 1 base. Looked up from germline, CDR1 is MNHNS and CDR2 is SASEGT. There are 15 residues in the CDR3. CDR3 sequence reads: CASSTGTGSGNTIYF. In DNA form, the CDR3 reads TGTGCCAGCAGTACAGGGACAGGGTCTGGAAACACCATATATTTT.

The chain has TRBV9 and TRBJ2-6, with D uncertain. CDR3 length equals 16 residues. Germline CDR1 SGDLS, CDR2 YYNGEE. Trimming pared 0 bases from V and 0 bases from J, leaving 7 bases between. CDR3 DNA: TGTGCCAGCAGCGTAGGAGGAACCTCTGGGGCCAACGTCCTGACTTTC. It yields the protein CASSVGGTSGANVLTF. Full variable domain (outside the CDR3, taken from reference TRBV9 and TRBJ2-6): DSGVTQTPKHLITATGQRVTLRCSPRSGDLSVYWYQQSLDQGLQFLIQYYNGEERAKGNILERFSAQQFPDLHSELNLSSLELGDSALYFCASSVGGTSGANVLTFGAGSRLTVL.

This rearrangement joins TRBV28 to TRBJ1-5; 7 nucleotides agree with TRBD1. The CDR3 loop spans 16 amino acids. V shed 5 bases, J shed 4 bases, and the junction held 11 bases outside the gene matches. Germline values: CDR1 MDHEN, CDR2 SYDVKM. The CDR3: CASSPNPGQLNQPQHF. The CDR3 bases are TGTGCCAGCAGTCCAAACCCGGGACAGCTTAATCAGCCCCAGCATTTT.

This chain uses TRBV6-4 with TRBJ2-3, with no clear D. V was shortened by 5 bases and J by 1 base, with 10 bases between the two germline ends. There are 14 residues in the CDR3. Germline V gives CDR1 MRHNA, CDR2 SNTAGT. CDR3 sequence: CASSRVRGTDTQYF. CDR3 in DNA: TGTGCCAGCAGTCGGGTTCGGGGCACAGATACGCAGTATTTT.

The genes are TRBV15 and TRBJ2-7, with D possibly TRBD1 on 5 matching bases. V was shortened by 5 bases and J by 0 bases, with 17 bases between the two germline ends. CDR3 length: 16 residues. The germline V gene has CDR1 LNHNV and CDR2 YYDKDF (reference sequence). The CDR3 spells CATSFPDDSTSYEQYF. In nucleotides, the CDR3 is TGTGCCACCAGCTTTCCCGACGACAGCACCTCCTACGAGCAGTACTTC.

The gene calls are TRBV13 and TRBJ2-1; weak D call: TRBD2 (6 bases). Trimming shortened V by 5 bases and J by 6 bases, and 11 bases separated the two germline ends. Germline CDR1 is PRHDT and CDR2 is FYEKMQ (reference sequence). The CDR3 consists of 13 residues. The CDR3 spells CASSPPEGNEQFF. The CDR3 nucleotides read TGTGCCAGCAGCCCGCCGGAGGGCAATGAGCAGTTCTTC.

This chain uses TRBV29-1 with TRBJ2-7; D call uncertain. The CDR3 spans 11 residues. V lost 3 bases to trimming and J lost 4 bases, with 7 bases between them. In germline, CDR1 is SQVTM, CDR2 ANQGSEA. This CDR3 is CSVENRYEQYF. In DNA, the CDR3 is TGCAGCGTTGAGAACAGATACGAGCAGTACTTC.

The J gene is TRBJ1-2, the V gene TRBV6-4; possible D gene TRBD1, 6 bases. CDR3 length: 14 amino acids. The ends were cut back, 8 bases at V and 2 bases at J, with 15 bases in the middle. CDR1 is MRHNA and CDR2 is SNTAGT in the germline V gene. CDR3 sequence (DNA): TGTGCCAGCGCCCCCGAGACAGGAAACTATGGCTACACCTTC. It specifies CASAPETGNYGYTF.

This chain joins TRBV5-1 and TRBJ1-1; 9 nucleotides align to TRBD1. The CDR3 totals 14 residues. Germline-derived CDR1 and CDR2 are SGHRS and YFSETQ. Trimming at V came to 4 bases and at J to 6 bases, leaving 7 bases not matched to a gene. The CDR3 coding sequence is TGCGCCAGCAGCCCACCGGGACAGGGCTCTGAAGCTTTCTTT. Translating gives CASSPPGQGSEAFF.

This clone showed up just a few times. The chain links TRBV5-5 to TRBJ1-5, with D tentatively TRBD1 (6 bases). This CDR3 is built from 14 residues. V was pared by 2 bases and J by 6 bases, with 12 bases between. Germline V gives CDR1 SGHKS, CDR2 YYEKEE (reference sequence). The CDR3 sequence is CASSFQGFRQPQHF. The CDR3 nucleotides read TGTGCCAGCAGCTTTCAGGGGTTCCGTCAGCCCCAGCATTTT.

The chain couples TRBV6-5 to TRBJ1-3, with 7 bases lining up with TRBD1. The J segment lost 0 bases and the V segment lost 6 bases, leaving 2 bases of the junction unmatched. This CDR3 comprises 14 residues. The germline CDR1 and CDR2 sequences are MNHEY and SVGAGI. CDR3 amino acids: CASRDRSSGNTIYF. The CDR3 nucleotides read TGTGCCAGCAGGGACAGGAGCTCTGGAAACACCATATATTTT.

The chain joins TRBV7-6 to TRBJ1-3; tentative D call: TRBD1 (6 bases). The CDR3 loop spans 16 amino acids. With 5 bases removed from V and 4 bases from J, the gap between germline ends came to 18 bases. CDR1 and CDR2 (germline): SGHVS, FNYEAQ. This CDR3 reads CASSGQTGGVGNTIYF. The CDR3 bases are TGTGCCAGCAGCGGACAGACGGGGGGCGTCGGAAACACCATATATTTT.

V and J are TRBV7-6 and TRBJ2-5; no reliable D call. Germline V CDR1 and CDR2: SGHVS, FNYEAQ. There are 13 residues in the CDR3. Trimming removed 1 base from V and 4 bases from J, with 7 bases in between. CDR3 amino acids: CASSLVFRETQYF. The CDR3 region has the DNA TGTGCCAGCAGCTTAGTTTTTCGAGAGACCCAGTACTTC. The full variable domain, in which reference TRBV7-6 and TRBJ2-5 provide the parts outside the CDR3, is GAGVSQSPRYKVTKRGQDVALRCDPISGHVSLYWYRQALGQGPEFLTYFNYEAQQDKSGLPNDRFSAERPEGSISTLTIQRTEQRDSAMYRCASSLVFRETQYFGPGTRLLVL.